This TCR beta chain was documented in a study of T cells in localized non-small cell lung cancer. General study findings and limits: Median around 60 top-100 tumor clones were shared with paired adjacent lung. Longer overall survival was associated with a higher density of T cells in the blood. It was uninvolved adjacent lung that showed the highest T cell clonality, exceeding tumor. Owing to sequencing of a solitary tumor region, heterogeneity cannot be discounted.

To note about this clone: Its antigen is still unknown.

The assay was immunoSEQ multiplex PCR, and TCRdb's table has in-frame clones only and misses some. The sample has roughly 40,000 clones, around 87% seen once. The junction had 8 bases not matched to a gene; V was cut back by 2 bases and J by 5 bases. Germline-derived CDR1 and CDR2 are SGDLS and YYNGEE. The CDR3 is 15 amino acids. This TCR was recovered from a man aged 18-55 years with stage I lung adenocarcinoma. The genes are TRBV9 and TRBJ2-5, with 8 bases fitting TRBD1. The sample in question was peripheral blood, obtained before any cancer treatment. In nucleotides, the CDR3 is TGTGCCAGCAGCGTCTCGGACAGGGTTTGGGAGACCCAGTACTTC. As protein: CASSVSDRVWETQYF.